The 21 T cell receptor beta chains below come from one sample, sequenced in a study of T cells in Graves' hyperthyroidism and ophthalmopathy. The CDR3 regions of TCR beta were amplified from RNA transcripts. The HTBI primer set served for first-round RT-PCR of the TCR CDR3. TCRdb fed the multiplex PCR reads into MiXCR, producing one record per CDR3 protein. The repertoire holds about 570,000 distinct CDR3 sequences, with roughly 46% as singletons. Material: peripheral blood or thyroid tissue (not recorded which). These receptors were obtained from an adult woman with Graves' disease, either hyperthyroidism or ophthalmopathy (not recorded which).

J is TRBJ1-6 and V is TRBV19, with D maybe TRBD1 (6 bases). V was pared by 5 bases and J by 13 bases, with 18 bases between. Germline loops: CDR1 LNHDA, CDR2 SQIVND (reference sequence). The CDR3 length is 14 residues. The DNA for the CDR3 is TGTGCCAGTAGTCTGACAGGCGGAGGACAGCCCCTCCACTTT. Protein product: CASSLTGGGQPLHF.

At least ten counts were recorded for this clonotype. This sequence joins TRBV7-9 and TRBJ2-7; D is unclear. The V gene's germline CDR1 is SEHNR and CDR2 FQNEAQ (reference sequence). With 8 bases removed from V and 1 base from J, the gap between germline ends came to 15 bases. The CDR3 is made up of 14 amino acids. The CDR3 loop reads CASAIGKNSYEQYF. Written as DNA, the CDR3 is TGTGCCAGCGCCATTGGGAAGAATTCCTACGAGCAGTACTTC. Full variable domain (remainder filled in from reference TRBV7-9 and TRBJ2-7): DTGVSQNPRHKITKRGQNVTFRCDPISEHNRLYWYRQTLGQGPEFLTYFQNEAQLEKSRLLSDRFSAERPKGSFSTLEIQRTEQGDSAMYLCASAIGKNSYEQYFGPGTRLTVT.

This clonotype was observed many times. The rearrangement links TRBV5-1 to TRBJ2-6; D is uncertain. Trimming pared 4 bases from V and 0 bases from J, leaving 11 bases between. Germline V CDR1 and CDR2: SGHRS, YFSETQ. The CDR3 is 16 amino acids. The CDR3 nucleotides read TGCGCCAGCAGCGGATATCAGAGCTCTGGGGCCAACGTCCTGACTTTC. Translated, it gives CASSGYQSSGANVLTF.

This clonotype occurred a few times. The chain recombines TRBV2 with TRBJ1-6; a possible D gene is TRBD1 (6 bases). V was trimmed by 6 bases and J by 7 bases, leaving 19 bases between them. CDR1 is SNHLY, CDR2 FYNNEI, per germline. CDR3 length equals 16 residues. The CDR3 DNA follows: TGTGCCAGCAGCCACCTTAGAGGGACACCAAATTCACCCCTCCACTTT. Translated: CASSHLRGTPNSPLHF. The full variable domain, with the rest looked up from reference TRBV2 and TRBJ1-6, is EPEVTQTPSHQVTQMGQEVILRCVPISNHLYFYWYRQILGQKVEFLVSFYNNEISEKSEIFDDQFSVERPDGSNFTLKIRSTKLEDSAMYFCASSHLRGTPNSPLHFGNGTRLTVT.

This clonotype was seen repeatedly, ten times or more. CDR3: CSASKNRQNTIYF. The CDR3 bases are TGCAGTGCTAGCAAAAACAGACAAAACACCATATATTTT. The rearrangement links TRBV20-1 to TRBJ1-3; no firm D call. This CDR3 contains 13 residues. Between the trimmed V and J ends, which lost 3 bases and 6 bases, there was a span of 12 bases. Germline CDR1 and CDR2: DFQATT and SNEGSKA (reference sequence).

As regards this clonotype: One junction end disagrees with the germline gene, perhaps due to a read error. This chain connects TRBV7-3 to TRBJ1-1, with a tentative D call TRBD1 (5 bases). This CDR3 has 16 residues. Germline V gives CDR1 SGHTA, CDR2 FQGTGA. The DNA of the CDR3 is TGCGCCAGCAGCCAAGACCCCCGGGGCCAGAACACTGAAGCTTTCTTT. This sequence encodes CASSQDPRGQNTEAFF.

This clonotype has a single count. An end of the junction does not agree with germline; a read error may underlie this. This chain links TRBV10-3 with TRBJ1-2; possible D gene TRBD1, 6 bases. The CDR3 has 14 amino acids. Germline V gene data show CDR1 as ENHRY and CDR2 as SYGVKD. The CDR3 bases are TGTGCCAGCAGTCTGAACAGGGAATACTATGGCTACACCTTC. Its protein is CASSLNREYYGYTF.

The chain has TRBV13 and TRBJ2-7, with 8 nucleotides matching TRBD2. V lost 5 bases, J lost 7 bases, and 16 bases stayed unmatched. This CDR3 region has 16 residues. The germline V gene encodes CDR1 PRHDT and CDR2 FYEKMQ (reference sequence). The CDR3: CASSPTSGGILREQYF. As DNA, the CDR3 is TGTGCCAGCAGCCCAACTAGCGGCGGTATACTACGAGAGCAGTACTTC.

The chain employs TRBV29-1 and TRBJ2-2, with 13 nucleotides matching TRBD2. J was trimmed by 1 base and V by 6 bases; bases with no gene match: 5. CDR1 and CDR2 (germline): SQVTM, ANQGSEA. The CDR3 length is 16 residues. The CDR3 nucleotides read TGCAGCGTCGCGGGACTAGCGGGAAAGAACACCGGGGAGCTGTTTTTT. This codes for CSVAGLAGKNTGELFF.

This clonotype turned up a few times. The chain has TRBV7-9 and TRBJ2-2, with 7 bases that match TRBD2. J was trimmed by 6 bases and V by 1 base; bases with no gene match: 2. Germline V gene sequence: CDR1 SEHNR, CDR2 FQNEAQ (reference sequence). This CDR3 spans 14 amino acids. CDR3 coding DNA: TGTGCCAGCAGCTTAGGGCTAGCGGCCGGGGAGCTGTTTTTT. Protein sequence: CASSLGLAAGELFF.

A remark on this clonotype: The junction does not match germline at one end; this may be a read error. V usage is TRBV5-1 and J usage is TRBJ1-1; TRBD1 agrees at 7 bases. This CDR3 contains 14 residues. The germline V gene has CDR1 SGHRS and CDR2 YFSETQ. The CDR3 DNA is TGTGCCAGCAGCCAGGGGGACCTTAACACTGAAGCTTTCTTT. The encoded protein is CASSQGDLNTEAFF.

The chain uses TRBV10-2 and TRBJ2-2, with D possibly being TRBD1 (6 bases). Trimming cost V 5 bases and J 6 bases, with 16 bases left between them. This CDR3 region has 15 residues. From germline, CDR1 is WSHSY and CDR2 SAAADI. The CDR3 nucleotides are TGCGCCAGCAGTCGAACAGGGAGTGTCGCCGGGGAGCTGTTTTTT. Its protein is CASSRTGSVAGELFF.

This clonotype appeared many times. The chain joins TRBV5-6 to TRBJ1-2; D is possibly TRBD1 (5 bases). The ends were cut back, 6 bases at V and 8 bases at J, with 17 bases in the middle. Germline V gene data show CDR1 as SGHDT and CDR2 as YYEEEE. The CDR3 is 13 amino acids. In DNA, the CDR3 is TGTGCCAGCACGTTCGGAGGCCGGGACGGCTACACCTTC. Translating gives CASTFGGRDGYTF.

The rearrangement links TRBV20-1 to TRBJ2-7; 7 bases fit TRBD2. V lost 6 bases to trimming and J lost 4 bases; unmatched junction nucleotides: 9. Per germline, CDR1 DFQATT and CDR2 SNEGSKA (reference sequence). This CDR3 has 13 residues. CDR3 protein: CSARHGGSYEQYF. CDR3 DNA: TGCAGTGCGCGCCATGGCGGGAGTTACGAGCAGTACTTC.

V and J are TRBV24-1 and TRBJ2-2, with unresolved D. The germline CDR1 and CDR2 sequences are KGHDR and SFDVKD. The CDR3 loop spans 10 amino acids. Trimming left V 4 bases short and J 7 bases short, with 0 bases between. CDR3 sequence reads: CATSDGELFF. CDR3 sequence (DNA): TGTGCCACCAGTGACGGGGAGCTGTTTTTT.

The chain recombines TRBV10-3 with TRBJ1-2, with 9 bases lining up with TRBD1. This CDR3 is built from 14 residues. The trim removed 5 bases at V and 8 bases at J, leaving 9 bases unmatched. Germline loops: CDR1 ENHRY, CDR2 SYGVKD. The CDR3 region is CAISFGQGTAGYTF. In DNA form, the CDR3 reads TGTGCCATCAGTTTTGGACAGGGGACGGCCGGCTACACCTTC.

About this clonotype: This is likely a read error, given that the CDR3 carries no conserved phenylalanine or tryptophan at its end. It is unclear where the CDR3 begins or ends on the DNA, so no DNA is shown, and the CDR3 is as TCRdb lists it. V is TRBV10-3 and J is TRBJ2-5; the D call in the table, TRBD2, was not verified against the DNA. The CDR3 sequence runs 15 residues, both termini included. The germline CDR1 and CDR2 sequences are ENHRY and SYGVKD. The CDR3 reads CAISFGPGYGYTFGS.

As to this clonotype: This sequence may be a read error, since a much larger clone differs from it by one base. Because it lacks the conserved phenylalanine or tryptophan at the end, this CDR3 is likely a read error. The chain is built from TRBV7-3 and TRBJ1-1; no clear D gene. The CDR3 runs to 13 residues. Germline V gene data show CDR1 as SGHTA and CDR2 as FQGTGA. V lost 4 bases and J 1 base, leaving 7 bases between the germline ends. The CDR3 region has the DNA TGTGCCAGCAGCTCCCAGTGGAACACTGAAGCTTTCCTT. This sequence encodes CASSSQWNTEAFL.

V is TRBV10-3 and J is TRBJ2-7; D unresolved. CDR1 ENHRY and CDR2 SYGVKD come from the germline V gene. The CDR3 totals 13 residues. Trimming removed 2 bases from V and 3 bases from J, with 8 bases in between. CDR3 amino acids: CAISEEPLYEQYF. CDR3 sequence (DNA): TGTGCCATCAGTGAGGAGCCCCTCTACGAGCAGTACTTC.

This clonotype was seen ten or more times. The chain recombines TRBV3-1 with TRBJ1-6; D might be TRBD1 (5 bases). V lost 1 base and J lost 7, with 8 bases in between. The V gene's germline CDR1 is LGHDT and CDR2 YNNKEL (reference sequence). This CDR3 region has 14 residues. The CDR3 region has the DNA TGTGCCAGCAGCCAAGGACAGACCAATTCACCCCTCCACTTT. Amino acid sequence: CASSQGQTNSPLHF.

This clonotype appeared many times. The genes are TRBV7-9 and TRBJ2-2; 9 nucleotides match TRBD2. V shed 5 bases, J shed 8 bases, and the junction held 9 bases outside the gene matches. The CDR3 has 15 amino acids. The germline V gene encodes CDR1 SEHNR and CDR2 FQNEAQ (reference sequence). CDR3 amino acids: CASSRRILAGGELFF. DNA for the CDR3: TGTGCCAGCAGCAGAAGAATTCTAGCGGGAGGGGAGCTGTTTTTT.